A selection of T cell receptor beta chains follows, all from one sample in a study of blood T cell repertoires in COVID-19. Here immunoSEQ multiplex PCR was the method, and the copy in TCRdb shows in-frame clones only, minus some. The data hold tens of thousands of clones, with under 85% observed a single time. Material for sequencing was peripheral blood. These receptors were obtained from an older man with acute or convalescent COVID-19. Each CDR3 is given with its conserved first and last residue. Fields, in order: D gene, J gene, V gene, clone size, CDR3 length, CDR3 DNA, CDR3 protein. D genes are given only for firm matches. Size values are once, few and many counts, or a class for expanded clones, and some rows have none.

- | TRBJ2-7 | TRBV2 | - | 14 | TGTGCCACCTCCGAGGACAGCCTGTCCTACGAGCAGTACTTC | CATSEDSLSYEQYF
TRBD2 | TRBJ2-2 | TRBV6-5 | - | 15 | TGTGCCAGCAAACTAGCGGGGGGCCTCTCCGGGGAGCTGTTTTTT | CASKLAGGLSGELFF
- | TRBJ1-1 | TRBV3-1/TRBV3-2 | - | 14 | TGTGCCAGCAGCTGGACAGTCAAAAACACTGAAGCTTTCTTT | CASSWTVKNTEAFF
TRBD1 | TRBJ2-5 | TRBV29-1 | - | 12 | TGCAGCGTTAGGACAGGAGGAGAGACCCAGTACTTC | CSVRTGGETQYF
TRBD2 | TRBJ2-2 | TRBV27 | once | 14 | TGTGCCAGCAGGCGGGGGGGGAACACCGGGGAGCTGTTTTTT | CASRRGGNTGELFF
TRBD1 | TRBJ1-1 | TRBV10-3 | - | 14 | TGTGCCATCAGGGGGGGACAGCTGAACACTGAAGCTTTCTTT | CAIRGGQLNTEAFF
- | TRBJ1-2 | TRBV28 | once | 15 | TGTGCCAGCAGTACCCGGGACACTGGTTTGGGGGGCTACACCTTC | CASSTRDTGLGGYTF
TRBD1 | TRBJ1-1 | TRBV2 | - | 12 | TGTGCCAGCACAGGACAGGGAATTGAAGCTTTCTTT | CASTGQGIEAFF
- | TRBJ1-5 | TRBV27 | few | 16 | TGTGCCAGCAGTCTCTCCGGGATAGGGTTTATTCAGCCCCAGCATTTT | CASSLSGIGFIQPQHF
TRBD1 | TRBJ2-7 | TRBV3-1/TRBV3-2 | - | 15 | TGTGCCAGCACCTCCAGGGGGGCAGGGGGCTCCGAGCAGTACTTC | CASTSRGAGGSEQYF
- | TRBJ2-7 | TRBV23-1 | - | 17 | TGCGCCAGCAGTCAAAAGGAAAGGACAGCGTATTCCTACGAGCAGTACTTC | CASSQKERTAYSYEQYF
- | TRBJ2-7 | TRBV3-1/TRBV3-2 | - | 14 | TGTGCCAGCAGCCAGGGCAGGGCTACTTACGAGCAGTACTTC | CASSQGRATYEQYF
- | TRBJ2-3 | TRBV6-1 | - | 18 | TGTGCCAGCAGTGAAGTGGGGTATCGGGGGATGGGGACAGATACGCAGTATTTT | CASSEVGYRGMGTDTQYF
- | TRBJ1-2 | TRBV11-2 | - | 14 | TGTGCCAGCAGCTTAGTGGGGGGGTCTGAGGGCTACACCTTC | CASSLVGGSEGYTF
TRBD1 | TRBJ1-3 | TRBV27 | - | 15 | TGTGCCAGCAGATCCATACAGGGGACTGGAAACACCATATATTTT | CASRSIQGTGNTIYF
- | TRBJ1-1 | TRBV19 | - | 16 | TGTGCCAGTAGTATTGGGGAGGCCTTAAGAAACACTGAAGCTTTCTTT | CASSIGEALRNTEAFF
- | TRBJ2-5 | TRBV15 | - | 15 | TGTGCCACCAGCAGAGAACGCGCGGGGCAAGAGACCCAGTACTTC | CATSRERAGQETQYF
TRBD1 | TRBJ1-2 | TRBV9 | - | 14 | TGTGCCAGCAGCGGGGACAGGGTAAACTATGGCTACACCTTC | CASSGDRVNYGYTF
- | TRBJ1-1 | TRBV12-3/TRBV12-4 | - | 13 | TGTGCCAGCAGAAAGAACAGGGTTACTGAAGCTTTCTTT | CASRKNRVTEAFF
- | TRBJ1-3 | TRBV19 | - | 16 | TGTGCCAGTAGTCCCCAAACTGGACTCTGGAGTAACACCATATATTTT | CASSPQTGLWSNTIYF
- | TRBJ1-1 | TRBV19 | - | 13 | TGTGCCAGTAGCACAGAGATGAACACTGAAGCTTTCTTT | CASSTEMNTEAFF
- | TRBJ2-5 | TRBV11-2 | - | 18 | TGTGCCAGCAGCTTAGATCTGTTACAGGGTGGGTGGTATGAGACCCAGTACTTC | CASSLDLLQGGWYETQYF